This paragraph reports one T cell receptor (beta chain). Its target is unknown. The data derive from a study of blood T cells in healthy people across ages. Through a sample-barcoded 5' primer and a J-beta primer mix, a second PCR was run for roughly 6 to 11 cycles. Each CDR3 protein is one row after TCRdb ran MiXCR on the 5' RACE reads. Altogether about 1.4 million distinct CDR3 sequences are present, 45% to 70% being singletons, with the ten largest covering 6.5% to 8.5%. Study-wide points: Older age coincided with a roughly linear decline in TCR beta diversity per million T cells. Leaving the PBMCs unsorted stopped any conclusive comparison of naive versus antigen-experienced cells. Versus aged donors, long-lived donors had higher diversity and more naive CD4+ cells.

Germline V gives CDR1 MNHNS, CDR2 SASEGT. The CDR3 sequence is 15 residues long. The chain couples TRBV6-1 to TRBJ2-5; 12 bases map to TRBD1. The tail of the sequence fits TRBJ2-7 better, so the J call may be wrong. The receptor's source is a man aged 18 to 35 in good health. Sequencing was carried out using blood. This chain's CDR3 is CASSSGTGGWYEQYF. CDR3 DNA: TGTGCCAGCAGTTCCGGGACAGGGGGCTGGTACGAGCAGTACTTC.